This TCR beta chain was recorded in a study of cytomegalovirus exposure and HLA in healthy donors. The PCR had 60 Vbeta and 13 Jbeta primers. The data were produced by immunoSEQ multiplex PCR, yet TCRdb's version contains in-frame clones alone and is incomplete. The data contain 110,000 to 150,000 clones, approximately 80% of them seen just once; the ten biggest clones take up 2% to 3%. V lost 4 bases and J 4 bases, leaving 20 bases between the germline ends. CDR3 length: 16 residues. Germline V gene lookup returns CDR1 SGHDT and CDR2 YYEEEE. Study-wide results and caveats: TCR sequences were mostly rare, though some public TCRs occurred in many donors. Using a false discovery rate of 0.05, a later analysis showed that approximately 17,000 TCR beta sequences were associated with HLA alleles. 150 to 200 TCR beta chains were listed as cytomegalovirus-associated.

A remark on this clone: The antigen is not known.

The sequence was obtained from a woman aged 18-29 years in good health and CMV-seropositive. Sequencing input: PBMCs. This chain uses TRBV5-6 with TRBJ1-2, with D perhaps matching TRBD1 (5 bases). The CDR3: CASSLGQSGIPYGYTF. In DNA form, the CDR3 reads TGTGCCAGCAGCCTGGGGCAATCCGGGATACCCTATGGCTACACCTTC. Complete variable domain (other parts from reference TRBV5-6 and TRBJ1-2): DAGVTQSPTHLIKTRGQQVTLRCSPKSGHDTVSWYQQALGQGPQFIFQYYEEEERQRGNFPDRFSGHQFPNYSSELNVNALLLGDSALYLCASSLGQSGIPYGYTFGSGTRLTVV.